The clone carrying this T cell receptor (beta chain) was seen only a few times. Regions amplified from RNA transcripts were the TCR beta CDR3 regions. A first-round RT-PCR of the TCR CDR3 used the HTBI primer set. TCRdb fed the multiplex PCR reads into MiXCR, producing one record per CDR3 protein. The repertoire has 500,000 to 750,000 distinct CDR3 sequences, about 15% of them found once; the top ten carry about 7%. This CDR3 is 16 amino acids long. The germline V gene has CDR1 SGHRS and CDR2 YFSETQ. V gave up 4 bases and J gave up 0 bases, with 13 bases separating them. This sample was taken from a study of T cells in Graves' hyperthyroidism and ophthalmopathy.

The chain recombines TRBV5-1 with TRBJ2-2; TRBD1 or TRBD2 may be the D gene (5 bases each). This sequence was found in a woman in her thirties with Graves' hyperthyroidism. The sequenced sample consisted of blood. CDR3 DNA: TGCGCCAGCAGCCACAGTCGGGGCCCGAACACCGGGGAGCTGTTTTTT. Amino acid sequence: CASSHSRGPNTGELFF.